This is a list of T cell receptor beta chains from one sample in a study of beta chain features in type 1 diabetes. The assay was immunoSEQ multiplex PCR, and TCRdb's table has in-frame clones only and misses some. This table has about 650,000 clones, roughly an eighth appearing once. The sequenced material came from naive CD4+ T cells from blood. The receptors come from a man aged 30 to 39 with type 1 diabetes. The CDR3 runs from the conserved cysteine through the conserved F or W. The order of the fields is J gene, D gene, V gene, clone size, CDR3 DNA, CDR3 protein. A D gene is named only where the DNA matches it firmly. Size values are once, few and many counts, or a class for expanded clones, and some rows have none.

TRBJ1-2	-	TRBV5-4	-	TGTGCCAGCAGCGTGGGAACGGCCGCTAACTATGGCTACACCTTC	CASSVGTAANYGYTF
TRBJ1-1	TRBD1	TRBV4-3	few	TGCGCCAGCAGCCAAGATCAGCGCGGGACAGGGAGCCCTGAAGCTTTCTTT	CASSQDQRGTGSPEAFF
TRBJ2-7	TRBD1	TRBV5-1	-	TGCGCCAGCAGCGAGGGACAGGGAATCGGCGAGCAGTACTTC	CASSEGQGIGEQYF
TRBJ1-1	-	TRBV29-1	-	TGCAGCGTTCGGGACGGATCGCATGAAGCTTTCTTT	CSVRDGSHEAFF
TRBJ1-4	TRBD1	TRBV30	-	TGTGCCTGGGCACAGGGGTTTCTAAATGAAAAACTGTTTTTT	CAWAQGFLNEKLFF
TRBJ2-3	-	TRBV7-9	-	TGTGCCAGCAGCTTACGGGAGCCCAGCACAGATACGCAGTATTTT	CASSLREPSTDTQYF
TRBJ2-7	-	TRBV11-2	few	TGTGCCAGCAGCCTACCGGGCAGGGCGTACTTC	CASSLPGRAYF
TRBJ1-4	TRBD1	TRBV29-1	-	TGCAGCGTTTCCGGGACAGGAGACGGAATGAGAAAACTGTTTTTT	CSVSGTGDGMRKLFF
TRBJ1-6	TRBD1	TRBV5-1	-	TGCGCCAGCAGCCGGGAGGGGGCATATAATTCACCCCTCCACTTT	CASSREGAYNSPLHF
TRBJ1-1	TRBD1	TRBV9	few	TGTGCCAGCAGCGTAACCCCGACAGGGAAGAACACTGAAGCTTTCTTT	CASSVTPTGKNTEAFF
TRBJ1-1	-	TRBV18	-	TGTGCCAGCTCACCTACTTTCAACACTGAAGCTTTCTTT	CASSPTFNTEAFF
TRBJ2-1	-	TRBV5-6	few	TGTGCCAGCAGCTCCTGGAGGGAGCAGTTCTTC	CASSSWREQFF
TRBJ2-5	-	TRBV10-1	few	TGCGCCAGCAGTGATCGCGTTGGAGAGACCCAGTACTTC	CASSDRVGETQYF
TRBJ2-3	-	TRBV7-2	-	TGTGCCAGCAGCTTAGTTTCACTAACGTCCCCTACGCAGTATTTT	CASSLVSLTSPTQYF
TRBJ1-2	TRBD1	TRBV5-4	-	TGTGCCAGCAGCTGGGAAGGGGGCGGACCACCCTATGGCTACACCTTC	CASSWEGGGPPYGYTF
TRBJ1-1	-	TRBV5-1	once	TGCGCCAGCAGCTTGGCACAGGGAGGGACTGAAGCTTTCTTT	CASSLAQGGTEAFF
TRBJ2-5	-	TRBV4-2	few	TGTGCCAGCAGCCAAGAGTCCCAGGGGATGGAGACCCAGTACTTC	CASSQESQGMETQYF
TRBJ1-4	-	TRBV5-4	few	TGTGCCAGCAGCGGCTCGGGGCAGGCTAATGAAAAACTGTTTTTT	CASSGSGQANEKLFF
TRBJ2-1	TRBD1	TRBV9	-	TGTGCCAGCAGCGCGCTTTCGGGACAGGGGGTCAATGAGCAGTTCTTC	CASSALSGQGVNEQFF
TRBJ1-2	TRBD1	TRBV27	few	TGTGCCAGCAGTCTGACTGGGACAGCCATTTGGAGGGGCTACACCTTC	CASSLTGTAIWRGYTF
TRBJ2-7	-	TRBV29-1	-	TGCAGCGGCAACGACAGGAGGAGCTCCTACGAGCAGTACTTC	CSGNDRRSSYEQYF